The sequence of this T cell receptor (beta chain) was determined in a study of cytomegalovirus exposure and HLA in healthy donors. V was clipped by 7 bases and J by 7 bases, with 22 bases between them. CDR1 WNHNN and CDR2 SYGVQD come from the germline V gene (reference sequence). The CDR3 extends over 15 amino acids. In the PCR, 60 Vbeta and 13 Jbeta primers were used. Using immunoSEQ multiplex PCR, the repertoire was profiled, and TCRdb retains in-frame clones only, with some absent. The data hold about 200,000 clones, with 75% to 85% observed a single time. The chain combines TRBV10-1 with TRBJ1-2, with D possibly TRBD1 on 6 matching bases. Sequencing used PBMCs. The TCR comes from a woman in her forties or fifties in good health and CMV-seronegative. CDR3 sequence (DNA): TGCGCCAGCATACGTGGCAGGGGTCATGGGGGTGGCTACACCTTC. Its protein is CASIRGRGHGGGYTF.